This entry features one TCR beta chain sequence. The antigen is undetermined. In the PCR, 60 Vbeta and 13 Jbeta primers were used. Profiled with immunoSEQ multiplex PCR; TCRdb holds only in-frame clones, not every one. The sample has 130,000 or so clones, roughly 86% seen once. Trimming stripped 4 bases from V and 1 base from J, with 13 bases between. This CDR3 is built from 15 residues. Germline CDR1 is MNHEY and CDR2 is SMNVEV (reference sequence). The entry originates in a study of cytomegalovirus exposure and HLA in healthy donors. Although they were nominally healthy when sampled, donors likely had unrecorded immune exposures. Study-wide findings and caveats: Researchers reported in a later analysis that a missense DCLRE1C variant was tied to TCR beta V- and J-gene trimming. No immune exposure information besides CMV serostatus was available.

The specimen was PBMCs. The TCR was taken from a man in his late teens or twenties in good health and CMV-seropositive. The chain recombines TRBV27 with TRBJ1-1; D gene unclear. Here the CDR3 DNA reads TGTGCCAGCAGTTCTTCCCCCTTTTGGAACACTGAAGCTTTCTTT. Amino acid sequence: CASSSSPFWNTEAFF.